Presented here are 20 T cell receptor beta chains from one specimen sequenced in a study of T cell changes during pregnancy in multiple sclerosis. The assay was immunoSEQ multiplex PCR, and TCRdb's table has in-frame clones only and misses some. The sample shows some 14,000 clones, 88% of them seen only once. Sequenced material: CD8+ T cells from peripheral blood mononuclear cells, taken in the first trimester of pregnancy. The receptors were sampled from a female donor with multiple sclerosis, enrolled in a pregnancy study.

This rearrangement joins TRBV5-6 to TRBJ2-7, with TRBD1 as a possible D gene (5 bases). This CDR3 is 13 amino acids long. Germline CDR1 and CDR2: SGHDT and YYEEEE. V lost 4 bases and J 2 bases, leaving 10 bases between the germline ends. CDR3 sequence: CASSDDSPYEQYF. CDR3 nucleotide sequence: TGTGCCAGCAGCGACGACAGTCCCTACGAGCAGTACTTC.

J is TRBJ1-6 and V is TRBV5-6, with a weak D call TRBD1 (6 bases). V was clipped by 3 bases and J by 10 bases, with 14 bases between them. The germline gives CDR1 SGHDT, CDR2 YYEEEE. The CDR3 loop spans 14 amino acids. The CDR3 spells CASSSTGFRSPLHF. CDR3 nucleotides: TGTGCCAGCAGCTCCACAGGGTTTAGGTCACCCCTCCACTTT. Drawing the rest from reference TRBV5-6 and TRBJ1-6, the complete variable domain is DAGVTQSPTHLIKTRGQQVTLRCSPKSGHDTVSWYQQALGQGPQFIFQYYEEEERQRGNFPDRFSGHQFPNYSSELNVNALLLGDSALYLCASSSTGFRSPLHFGNGTRLTVT.

The CDR3 sequence is CASSPRQGSNQPQHF. The CDR3 nucleotides are TGTGCCAGCAGCCCCCGACAGGGCAGCAATCAGCCCCAGCATTTT. V and J are TRBV7-9 and TRBJ1-5, with 7 bases that match TRBD1. J lost 1 base, V lost 5 bases, and 5 bases had no gene match. Germline CDR1 and CDR2: SEHNR and FQNEAQ (reference sequence). The CDR3 totals 15 residues.

The chain's CDR3 is CASSSSGNTDTQYF. The CDR3 nucleotides are TGTGCCAGCAGTTCGAGTGGTAACACAGATACGCAGTATTTT. The genes are TRBV27 and TRBJ2-3; no definite D call. Germline V gene sequence: CDR1 MNHEY, CDR2 SMNVEV (reference sequence). The CDR3 has 14 amino acids. Trimming stripped 4 bases from V and 2 bases from J, with 10 bases between.

J is TRBJ2-4 and V is TRBV4-3, with a possible D match to TRBD2 (6 bases). With 0 bases removed from V and 0 bases from J, the gap between germline ends came to 18 bases. Germline CDR1 LGHNA, CDR2 YSLEER. The CDR3 is 19 amino acids. The CDR3 reads CASSQDGSAGRGAKNIQYF. The CDR3 DNA reads TGCGCCAGCAGCCAAGATGGCTCCGCGGGGCGGGGAGCCAAAAACATTCAGTACTTC.

The gene calls are TRBV27 and TRBJ1-2; D is uncertain. The V gene lost 2 bases and the J gene lost 8 bases, with 15 bases spanning the gap. The CDR3 has 14 residues. CDR1 is MNHEY, CDR2 SMNVEV, per germline (reference sequence). CDR3: CASSLNPATGGYTF. In DNA, the CDR3 is TGTGCCAGCAGTTTAAACCCGGCCACGGGAGGCTACACCTTC.

The chain joins TRBV7-8 to TRBJ2-7, with 14 bases aligning to TRBD2. Germline lookup yields CDR1 SGHVS and CDR2 FQNEAQ. J gave up 1 base and V 5 bases, and 4 bases lay outside the gene matches. This CDR3 is 16 amino acids long. CDR3 in amino acids: CASSGLAGGFSYEQYF. The DNA for the CDR3 is TGTGCCAGCAGCGGACTAGCGGGGGGATTTTCCTACGAGCAGTACTTC.

This chain joins TRBV9 and TRBJ1-2; no definite D call. CDR1 and CDR2 from the germline V gene are SGDLS and YYNGEE. CDR3 length equals 16 residues. V was pared by 4 bases and J by 4 bases, with 20 bases between. CDR3 sequence (DNA): TGTGCCAGCAGCCCCGGCGGATCGGGGAGGATCTATGGCTACACCTTC. It specifies CASSPGGSGRIYGYTF.

The V gene is TRBV4-1, the J gene TRBJ2-1; 9 nucleotides line up with TRBD2. Germline-derived CDR1 and CDR2 are MGHRA and YSYEKL. The junction had 6 bases not matched to a gene; V was cut back by 3 bases and J by 6 bases. The CDR3 is 15 amino acids. CDR3 sequence reads: CASSQVAGVVNEQFF. In DNA, the CDR3 is TGCGCCAGCAGCCAGGTAGCGGGGGTAGTCAATGAGCAGTTCTTC.

The chain has TRBV9 and TRBJ2-7, with 10 positions matching TRBD2. The germline gives CDR1 SGDLS, CDR2 YYNGEE. J was trimmed by 3 bases and V by 4 bases; bases with no gene match: 7. This CDR3 has 15 residues. CDR3 amino acids: CASSPSGGLFYEQYF. CDR3 in DNA: TGTGCCAGCAGCCCTAGCGGGGGACTATTCTACGAGCAGTACTTC.

The rearrangement links TRBV7-2 to TRBJ1-2; 7 bases align to TRBD1. The CDR3 has 15 amino acids. Germline CDR1 SGHTA, CDR2 FQGNSA. V shed 4 bases, J shed 2 bases, and the junction held 7 bases outside the gene matches. The DNA for the CDR3 is TGTGCCAGCAGCTCCCGGACAGGTTTAAACTATGGCTACACCTTC. Residues: CASSSRTGLNYGYTF.

The rearrangement joins TRBV19 to TRBJ1-1; D unclear. Germline CDR1 and CDR2: LNHDA and SQIVND (reference sequence). There are 14 residues in the CDR3. V gave up 7 bases and J gave up 5 bases, with 17 bases separating them. CDR3 nucleotide sequence: TGTGCCAGTATCGGAAGAGCTTTGAGGACTGAAGCTTTCTTT. It encodes CASIGRALRTEAFF.

The chain is built from TRBV4-1 and TRBJ1-4, with unresolved D. From germline, CDR1 is MGHRA and CDR2 YSYEKL. CDR3 length: 12 amino acids. Trimming stripped 5 bases from V and 8 bases from J, with 9 bases between. In nucleotides, the CDR3 is TGCGCCAGCAGCGACTCTCGCGAAAAACTGTTTTTT. Protein: CASSDSREKLFF.

This clone was observed a single time. The chain combines TRBV19 with TRBJ2-3; TRBD2 matches at 10 bases. CDR1 and CDR2 from the germline V gene are LNHDA and SQIVND (reference sequence). The length of the CDR3 is 17 residues. With V trimmed by 5 bases and J by 1 base, 9 bases remained unmatched. The CDR3 DNA reads TGTGCCAGTAGTTTCCTGACTAGCGGGTGGGGCACAGATACGCAGTATTTT. Translated, it gives CASSFLTSGWGTDTQYF.

Note on this clone: The same CDR3 can be traced to other DNA sequences in this sample. The genes are TRBV7-6 and TRBJ2-1; no clear D. V lost 5 bases, J lost 2 bases, and 16 bases lay in between. Per germline, CDR1 SGHVS and CDR2 FNYEAQ. This CDR3 contains 16 residues. CDR3 sequence: CASSLEVGLTYNEQFF. CDR3 nucleotide sequence: TGTGCCAGCAGCCTAGAAGTGGGCCTAACCTACAATGAGCAGTTCTTC.

The CDR3 DNA is TGTGCCAGCAGCTTGACCACAGGGCTGGCCACTGAAGCTTTCTTT. This translates into CASSLTTGLATEAFF. V usage is TRBV5-6 and J usage is TRBJ1-1, with D possibly TRBD1 on 6 matching bases. V shed 1 base and J shed 4 bases, with 14 bases lying between them. The CDR3 extends over 15 amino acids. The germline gives CDR1 SGHDT, CDR2 YYEEEE. Full variable domain (rest looked up from reference TRBV5-6 and TRBJ1-1): DAGVTQSPTHLIKTRGQQVTLRCSPKSGHDTVSWYQQALGQGPQFIFQYYEEEERQRGNFPDRFSGHQFPNYSSELNVNALLLGDSALYLCASSLTTGLATEAFFGQGTRLTVV.

Within the sample, this clone is large. J is TRBJ2-1 and V is TRBV10-2, with TRBD2 matching 14 bases. The CDR3 is 18 residues long. Losses at the gene ends were 2 bases for V and 8 bases for J; bases not matched to a gene: 11. Germline lookup yields CDR1 WSHSY and CDR2 SAAADI. The CDR3 bases are TGCGCCAGCAGTGAGCCGGGACTAGCGGGGGCTTTGGTGGATGAGCAGTTCTTC. Translating gives CASSEPGLAGALVDEQFF.

This chain uses TRBV9 with TRBJ2-7, with 7 positions matching TRBD2. Germline-derived CDR1 and CDR2 are SGDLS and YYNGEE. The junction had 6 bases not matched to a gene; V was cut back by 0 bases and J by 3 bases. The CDR3 loop spans 15 amino acids. CDR3 sequence (DNA): TGTGCCAGCAGCGTAGGGGCTAGCGGATACTACGAGCAGTACTTC. It specifies CASSVGASGYYEQYF.

The genes are TRBV6-5 and TRBJ2-7; D gene unclear. V lost 1 base, J lost 0 bases, and 10 bases lay in between. From germline, CDR1 is MNHEY and CDR2 SVGAGI. This CDR3 contains 15 residues. The CDR3 DNA is TGTGCCAGCAGTTACTACCGAGAGAGCTCCTACGAGCAGTACTTC. Residues: CASSYYRESSYEQYF.

This chain connects TRBV7-8 to TRBJ2-7; D call uncertain. V lost 1 base and J 2 bases, leaving 9 bases between the germline ends. The CDR3 length is 14 residues. Per the germline V gene, CDR1 is SGHVS and CDR2 is FQNEAQ. The CDR3 spells CASSLVPGPYEQYF. CDR3 DNA sequence: TGTGCCAGCAGCTTAGTCCCGGGTCCCTACGAGCAGTACTTC.